A single T cell receptor (beta chain) is shown here with its context. The antigen is undetermined. The sample belongs to a study of cytomegalovirus exposure and HLA in healthy donors. Study overall: An earlier analysis identified 120 million or so unique TCR beta sequences in approximately 170 million T cells.

PCR used 60 Vbeta primers and 13 Jbeta primers. In the authors' methods: Per a later analysis, the number of unique TCR beta chains was around 80 million, of which around 9.9 million were shared. Sequencing used immunoSEQ multiplex PCR; TCRdb keeps in-frame clones, though not all of them. From that table come the V and J calls and clone size; the DNA was used to work out D and trimming. The sample lists 30,000 to 40,000 clones, 86% seen once, with 11% in the top ten. J was trimmed by 2 bases and V by 3 bases; bases with no gene match: 5. The CDR3 is 15 amino acids. Germline V gene data show CDR1 as SGHNT and CDR2 as YYREEE (reference sequence). Study findings and constraints: Analyzed later, most CMV-associated TCR beta chains appeared HLA-restricted. In a later analysis, V- and J-gene trimming of beta chains associated with a DCLRE1C missense variant, replicated independently.

This chain uses TRBV5-4 with TRBJ2-7, with 10 nucleotides matching TRBD2. The sequenced sample was PBMCs. This TCR was sampled from a woman in her thirties or forties in good health and CMV-seropositive. The CDR3 sequence: CASSSERGGPYEQYF. In nucleotides, the CDR3 is TGTGCCAGCAGCTCCGAGCGGGGGGGCCCCTACGAGCAGTACTTC. Variable domain in full (rest from reference TRBV5-4 and TRBJ2-7): ETGVTQSPTHLIKTRGQQVTLRCSSQSGHNTVSWYQQALGQGPQFIFQYYREEENGRGNFPPRFSGLQFPNYSSELNVNALELDDSALYLCASSSERGGPYEQYFGPGTRLTVT.